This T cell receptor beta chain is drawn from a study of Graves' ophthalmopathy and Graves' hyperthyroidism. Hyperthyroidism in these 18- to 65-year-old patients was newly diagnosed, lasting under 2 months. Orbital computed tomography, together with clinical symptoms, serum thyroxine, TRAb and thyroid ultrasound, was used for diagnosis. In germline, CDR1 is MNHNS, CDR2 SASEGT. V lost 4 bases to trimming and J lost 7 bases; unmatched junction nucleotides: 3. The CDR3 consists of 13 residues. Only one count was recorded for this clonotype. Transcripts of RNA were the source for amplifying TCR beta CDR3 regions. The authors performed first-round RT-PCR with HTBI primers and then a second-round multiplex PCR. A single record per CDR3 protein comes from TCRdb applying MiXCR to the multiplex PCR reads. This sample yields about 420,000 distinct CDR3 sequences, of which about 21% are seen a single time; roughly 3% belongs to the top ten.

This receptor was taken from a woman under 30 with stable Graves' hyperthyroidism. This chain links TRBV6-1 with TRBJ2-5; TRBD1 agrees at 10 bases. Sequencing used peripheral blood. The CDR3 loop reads CASSAGQGVTQYF. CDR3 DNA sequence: TGTGCCAGCAGTGCCGGACAGGGGGTGACCCAGTACTTC.